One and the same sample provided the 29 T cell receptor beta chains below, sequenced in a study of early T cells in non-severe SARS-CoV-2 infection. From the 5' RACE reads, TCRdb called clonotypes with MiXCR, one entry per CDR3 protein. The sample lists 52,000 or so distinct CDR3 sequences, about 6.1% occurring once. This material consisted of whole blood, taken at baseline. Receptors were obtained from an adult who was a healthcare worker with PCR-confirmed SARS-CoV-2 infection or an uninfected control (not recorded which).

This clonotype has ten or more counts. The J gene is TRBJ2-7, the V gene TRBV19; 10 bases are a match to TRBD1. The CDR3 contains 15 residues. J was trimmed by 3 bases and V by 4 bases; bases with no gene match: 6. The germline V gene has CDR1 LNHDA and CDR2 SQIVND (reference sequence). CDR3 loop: CASSTEDRGDYEQYF. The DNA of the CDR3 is TGTGCCAGTAGTACCGAGGACAGGGGGGACTACGAGCAGTACTTC.

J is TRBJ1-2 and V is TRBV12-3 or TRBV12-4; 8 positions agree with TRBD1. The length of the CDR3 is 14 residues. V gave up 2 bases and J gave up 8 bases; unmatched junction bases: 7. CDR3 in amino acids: CASSLRFGDRGYTF. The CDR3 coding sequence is TGTGCCAGCAGTTTACGGTTTGGGGACAGGGGCTACACCTTC.

The CDR3: CASSLGQGNQPQHF. CDR3 nucleotides: TGTGCCAGCAGTTTAGGACAGGGCAATCAGCCCCAGCATTTT. The chain is built from TRBV12-3 or TRBV12-4 and TRBJ1-5, with D possibly matching TRBD1 (6 bases). This CDR3 is 14 amino acids long. The V gene lost 1 base and the J gene lost 2 bases, with 6 bases spanning the gap.

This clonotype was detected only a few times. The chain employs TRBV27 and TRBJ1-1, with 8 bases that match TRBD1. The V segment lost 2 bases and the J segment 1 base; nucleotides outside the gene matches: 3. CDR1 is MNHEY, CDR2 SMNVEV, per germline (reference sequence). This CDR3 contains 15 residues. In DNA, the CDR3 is TGTGCCAGCAGTTTAATGGGGACAGGGAACACTGAAGCTTTCTTT. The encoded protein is CASSLMGTGNTEAFF.

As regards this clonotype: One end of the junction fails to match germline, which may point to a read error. For the CDR3, the DNA is TGCGCCAGCAGTGAAGATCCTGCTATGAACACTGAAGCTTTCTTT. Protein product: CASSEDPAMNTEAFF. The chain carries TRBV2 and TRBJ1-1; D not certain. CDR1 is SNHLY and CDR2 is FYNNEI in the germline V gene. This CDR3 is 15 amino acids long. The variable domain in full, completed from reference TRBV2 and TRBJ1-1, reads EPEVTQTPSHQVTQMGQEVILRCVPISNHLYFYWYRQILGQKVEFLVSFYNNEISEKSEIFDDQFSVERPDGSNFTLKIRSTKLEDSAMYFCASSEDPAMNTEAFFGQGTRLTVV.

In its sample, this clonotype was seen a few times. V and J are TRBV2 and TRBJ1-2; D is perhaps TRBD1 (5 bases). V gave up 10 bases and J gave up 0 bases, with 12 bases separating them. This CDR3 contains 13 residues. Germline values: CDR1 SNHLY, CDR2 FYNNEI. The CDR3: CANSGTSNYGYTF. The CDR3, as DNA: TGTGCCAATTCGGGGACCTCTAACTATGGCTACACCTTC. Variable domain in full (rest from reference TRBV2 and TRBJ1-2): EPEVTQTPSHQVTQMGQEVILRCVPISNHLYFYWYRQILGQKVEFLVSFYNNEISEKSEIFDDQFSVERPDGSNFTLKIRSTKLEDSAMYFCANSGTSNYGYTFGSGTRLTVV.

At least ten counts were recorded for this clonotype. The CDR3 sequence: CASSQLGQFDEQFF. The CDR3 DNA sequence: TGTGCCAGCAGCCAGCTGGGACAGTTCGATGAGCAGTTCTTC. The chain is built from TRBV5-4 and TRBJ2-1; 7 positions match TRBD1. Germline V gene lookup returns CDR1 SGHNT and CDR2 YYREEE (reference sequence). This CDR3 has 14 amino acids. The V gene end was trimmed by 4 bases and the J gene end by 8 bases; junction bases not matched to a gene: 9.

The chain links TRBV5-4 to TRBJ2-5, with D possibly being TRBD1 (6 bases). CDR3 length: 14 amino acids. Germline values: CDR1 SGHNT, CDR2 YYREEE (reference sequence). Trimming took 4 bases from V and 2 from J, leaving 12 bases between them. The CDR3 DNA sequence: TGTGCCAGCAGCCCGACAGGAGCTCAAGAGACCCAGTACTTC. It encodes CASSPTGAQETQYF.

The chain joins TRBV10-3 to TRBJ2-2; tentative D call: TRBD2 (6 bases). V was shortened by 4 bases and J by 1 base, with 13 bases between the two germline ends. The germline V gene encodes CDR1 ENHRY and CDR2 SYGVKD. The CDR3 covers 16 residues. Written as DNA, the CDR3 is TGTGCCATCAGTGCGGGGGTCTCCTTGAACACCGGGGAGCTGTTTTTT. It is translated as CAISAGVSLNTGELFF.

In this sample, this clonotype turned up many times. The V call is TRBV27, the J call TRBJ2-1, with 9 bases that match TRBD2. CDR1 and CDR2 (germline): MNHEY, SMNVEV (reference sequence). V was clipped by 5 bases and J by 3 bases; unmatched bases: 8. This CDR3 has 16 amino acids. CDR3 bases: TGTGCCAGCAGTGAAAGACTAGCGGAGATCTACAATGAGCAGTTCTTC. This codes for CASSERLAEIYNEQFF.

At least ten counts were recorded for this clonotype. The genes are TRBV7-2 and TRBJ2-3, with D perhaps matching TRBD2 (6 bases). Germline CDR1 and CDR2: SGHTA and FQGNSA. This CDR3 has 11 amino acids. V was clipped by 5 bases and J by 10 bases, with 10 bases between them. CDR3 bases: TGTGCCAGCAGCGGTGGGACTTCGCAGTATTTT. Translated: CASSGGTSQYF.

The CDR3 loop reads CASTHRTNVLTF. The DNA of the CDR3 is TGTGCCAGCACCCACCGGACCAACGTCCTGACTTTC. The chain is built from TRBV7-2 and TRBJ2-6; D gene ambiguous. CDR1 is SGHTA, CDR2 FQGNSA, per germline. CDR3 length: 12 amino acids. V was trimmed by 7 bases and J by 8 bases, leaving 9 bases between them.

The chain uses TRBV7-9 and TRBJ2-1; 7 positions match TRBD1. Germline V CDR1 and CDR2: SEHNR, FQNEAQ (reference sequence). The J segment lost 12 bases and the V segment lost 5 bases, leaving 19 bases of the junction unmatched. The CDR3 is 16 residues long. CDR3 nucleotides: TGTGCCAGCAGCCAGCAGGCAGGGACAGCTACTGGTCGGCAGTTCTTC. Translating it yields CASSQQAGTATGRQFF.

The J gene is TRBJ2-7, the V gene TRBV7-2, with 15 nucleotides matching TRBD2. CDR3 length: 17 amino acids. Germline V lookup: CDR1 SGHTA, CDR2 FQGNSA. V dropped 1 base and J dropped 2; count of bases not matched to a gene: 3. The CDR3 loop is CASSLEGLAGGTYEQYF. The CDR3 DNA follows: TGTGCCAGCAGCTTAGAGGGACTAGCGGGGGGTACCTACGAGCAGTACTTC.

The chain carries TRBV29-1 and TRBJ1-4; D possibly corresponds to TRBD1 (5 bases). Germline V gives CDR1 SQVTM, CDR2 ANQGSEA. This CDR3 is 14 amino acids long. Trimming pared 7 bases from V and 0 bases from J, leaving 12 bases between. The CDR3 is CSARAATTNEKLFF. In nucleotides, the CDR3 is TGCAGCGCCAGGGCAGCAACAACTAATGAAAAACTGTTTTTT.

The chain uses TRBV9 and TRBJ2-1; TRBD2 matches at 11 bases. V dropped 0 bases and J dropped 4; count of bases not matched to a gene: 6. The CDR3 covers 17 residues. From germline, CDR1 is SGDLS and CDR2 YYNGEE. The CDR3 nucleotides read TGTGCCAGCAGCGTAGGTACTAGCGGGGGACTATACAATGAGCAGTTCTTC. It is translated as CASSVGTSGGLYNEQFF.

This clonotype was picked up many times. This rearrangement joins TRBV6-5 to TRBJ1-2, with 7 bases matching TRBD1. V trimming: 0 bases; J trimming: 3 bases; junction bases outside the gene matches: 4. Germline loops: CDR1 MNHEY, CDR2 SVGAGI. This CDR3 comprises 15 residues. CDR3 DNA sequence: TGTGCCAGCAGTTACTCGTACAGGGGATACTATGGCTACACCTTC. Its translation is CASSYSYRGYYGYTF.

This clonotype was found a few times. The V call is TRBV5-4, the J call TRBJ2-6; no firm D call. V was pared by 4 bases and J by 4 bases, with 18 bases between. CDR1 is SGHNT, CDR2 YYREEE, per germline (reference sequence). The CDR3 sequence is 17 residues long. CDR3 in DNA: TGTGCCAGCAGCCCCGGCCAAGGCAAAGCAGGGGCCAACGTCCTGACTTTC. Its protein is CASSPGQGKAGANVLTF.

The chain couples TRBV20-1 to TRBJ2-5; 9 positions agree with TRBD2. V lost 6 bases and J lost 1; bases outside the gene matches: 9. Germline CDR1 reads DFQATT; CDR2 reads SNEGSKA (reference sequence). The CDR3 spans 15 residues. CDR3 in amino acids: CSAPLAGDFQETQYF. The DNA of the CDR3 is TGCAGTGCGCCCTTAGCGGGGGACTTCCAAGAGACCCAGTACTTC.

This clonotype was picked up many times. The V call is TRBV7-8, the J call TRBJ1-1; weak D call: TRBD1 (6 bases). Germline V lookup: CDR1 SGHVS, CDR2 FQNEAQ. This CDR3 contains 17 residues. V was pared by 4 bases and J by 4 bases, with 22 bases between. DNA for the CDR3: TGTGCCAGCAGCTCCCCTCGGGCAGGGGTATTGGGCACTGAAGCTTTCTTT. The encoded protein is CASSSPRAGVLGTEAFF.

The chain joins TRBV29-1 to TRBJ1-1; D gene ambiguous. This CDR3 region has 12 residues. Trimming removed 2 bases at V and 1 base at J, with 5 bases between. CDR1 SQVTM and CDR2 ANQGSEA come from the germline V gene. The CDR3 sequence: CSVEWRNTEAFF. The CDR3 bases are TGCAGCGTTGAATGGCGGAACACTGAAGCTTTCTTT. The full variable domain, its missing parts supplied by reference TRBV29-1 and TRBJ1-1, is SAVISQKPSRDICQRGTSLTIQCQVDSQVTMMFWYRQQPGQSLTLIATANQGSEATYESGFVIDKFPISRPNLTFSTLTVSNMSPEDSSIYLCSVEWRNTEAFFGQGTRLTVV.

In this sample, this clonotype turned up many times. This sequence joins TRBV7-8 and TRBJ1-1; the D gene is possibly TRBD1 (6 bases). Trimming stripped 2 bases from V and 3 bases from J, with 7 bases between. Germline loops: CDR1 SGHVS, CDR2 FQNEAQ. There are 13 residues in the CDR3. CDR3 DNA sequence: TGTGCCAGCAGCTTACAGGGGTACACTGAAGCTTTCTTT. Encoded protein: CASSLQGYTEAFF.

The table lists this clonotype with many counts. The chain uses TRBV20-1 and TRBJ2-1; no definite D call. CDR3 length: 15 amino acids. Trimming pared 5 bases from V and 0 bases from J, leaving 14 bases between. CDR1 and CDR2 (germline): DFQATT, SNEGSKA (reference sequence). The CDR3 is CSAANLESSYNEQFF. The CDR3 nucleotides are TGCAGTGCTGCCAATCTTGAGAGCTCCTACAATGAGCAGTTCTTC.

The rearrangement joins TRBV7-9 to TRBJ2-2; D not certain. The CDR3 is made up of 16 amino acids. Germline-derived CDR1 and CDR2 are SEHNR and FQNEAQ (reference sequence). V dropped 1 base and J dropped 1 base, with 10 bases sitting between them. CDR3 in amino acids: CASSLGGYQNTGELFF. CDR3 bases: TGTGCCAGCAGCTTAGGAGGCTACCAGAACACCGGGGAGCTGTTTTTT.

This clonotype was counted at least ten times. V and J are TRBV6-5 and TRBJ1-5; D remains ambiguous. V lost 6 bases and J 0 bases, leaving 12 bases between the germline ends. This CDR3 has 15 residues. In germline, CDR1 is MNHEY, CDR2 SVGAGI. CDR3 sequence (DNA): TGTGCCAGCAGACCTAACGGCCCTAGCAATCAGCCCCAGCATTTT. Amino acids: CASRPNGPSNQPQHF.

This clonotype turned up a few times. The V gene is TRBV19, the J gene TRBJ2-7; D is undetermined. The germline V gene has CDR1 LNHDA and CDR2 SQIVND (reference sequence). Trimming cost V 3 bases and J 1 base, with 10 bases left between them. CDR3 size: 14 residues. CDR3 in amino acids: CASSIWPESYEQYF. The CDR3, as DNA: TGTGCCAGTAGTATCTGGCCGGAGTCCTACGAGCAGTACTTC. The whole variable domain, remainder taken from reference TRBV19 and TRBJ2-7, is DGGITQSPKYLFRKEGQNVTLSCEQNLNHDAMYWYRQDPGQGLRLIYYSQIVNDFQKGDIAEGYSVSREKKESFPLTVTSAQKNPTAFYLCASSIWPESYEQYFGPGTRLTVT.

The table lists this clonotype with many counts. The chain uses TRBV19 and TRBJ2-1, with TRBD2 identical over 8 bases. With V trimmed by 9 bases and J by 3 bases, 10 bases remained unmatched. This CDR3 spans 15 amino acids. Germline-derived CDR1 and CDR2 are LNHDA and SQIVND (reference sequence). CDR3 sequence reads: CASTNGGAYYNEQFF. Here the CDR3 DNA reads TGTGCCAGCACCAACGGGGGGGCATACTACAATGAGCAGTTCTTC.

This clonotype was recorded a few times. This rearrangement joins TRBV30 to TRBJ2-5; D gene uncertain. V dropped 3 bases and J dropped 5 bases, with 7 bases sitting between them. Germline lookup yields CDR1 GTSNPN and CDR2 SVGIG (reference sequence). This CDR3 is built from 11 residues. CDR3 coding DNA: TGTGCCTGGAGATCCGGGGAGACCCAGTACTTC. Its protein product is CAWRSGETQYF.

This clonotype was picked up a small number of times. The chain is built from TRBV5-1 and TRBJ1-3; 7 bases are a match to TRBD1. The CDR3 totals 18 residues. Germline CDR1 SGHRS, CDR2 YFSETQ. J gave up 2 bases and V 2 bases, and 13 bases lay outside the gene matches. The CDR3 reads CASSFGLLQGKAGNTIYF. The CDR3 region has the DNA TGCGCCAGCAGCTTCGGCCTTCTACAGGGGAAGGCTGGAAACACCATATATTTT.